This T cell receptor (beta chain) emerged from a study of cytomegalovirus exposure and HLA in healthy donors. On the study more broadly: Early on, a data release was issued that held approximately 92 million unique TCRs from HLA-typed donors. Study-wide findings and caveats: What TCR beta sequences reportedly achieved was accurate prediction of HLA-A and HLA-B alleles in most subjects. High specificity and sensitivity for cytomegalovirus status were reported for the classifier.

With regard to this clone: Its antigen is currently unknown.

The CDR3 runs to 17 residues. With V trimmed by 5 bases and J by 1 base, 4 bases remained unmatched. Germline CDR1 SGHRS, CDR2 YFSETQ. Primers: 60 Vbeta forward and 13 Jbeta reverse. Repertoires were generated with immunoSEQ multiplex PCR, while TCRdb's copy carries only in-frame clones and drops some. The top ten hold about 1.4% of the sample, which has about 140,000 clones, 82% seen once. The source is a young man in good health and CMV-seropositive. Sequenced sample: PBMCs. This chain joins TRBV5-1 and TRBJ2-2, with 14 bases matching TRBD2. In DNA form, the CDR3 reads TGCGCCAGCAGATACGGACTAGCGGGGGGGAACACCGGGGAGCTGTTTTTT. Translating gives CASRYGLAGGNTGELFF.